This is a list of T cell receptor beta chains from one sample in a study of blood T cell repertoires in COVID-19. Only in-frame clones appear in the TCRdb table, and some are missing; sequencing was by immunoSEQ multiplex PCR. In the table there are roughly 76,000 clones, around 74% of which are singletons. Sequencing input: peripheral blood. Receptor source: a man in his sixties or seventies with acute or convalescent COVID-19. The conserved cysteine and the conserved F or W are not part of the CDR3 here.

v_call	j_call	cdr3_aa
TRBV7-2	TRBJ2-7	ASSLAGGPYEQY
TRBV7-9	TRBJ1-2	ASRSDRNYGYT
TRBV11-2	TRBJ1-2	ASSLAPTGSYGYT
TRBV7-8	TRBJ1-2	ASSSTGAYGYT
TRBV24-1	TRBJ1-5	ATSWASNQPQH
TRBV6-6	TRBJ2-1	ASSSRDINNEQF
TRBV11-2	TRBJ1-6	ASSFKRTAGGERTLH
TRBV19	TRBJ2-2	ASSIAGTGVTGELF
TRBV15	TRBJ2-7	ATSRSGLAAYEQY
TRBV11-2	TRBJ2-5	ASSSISARETQY
TRBV5-1	TRBJ2-1	ASSLDVSGGNEQF
TRBV19	TRBJ1-3	ASRPTGESSGNTIY
TRBV19	TRBJ2-1	ASSISGRYNEQF
TRBV9	TRBJ2-1	ASSLGTSANNEQF
TRBV25-1	TRBJ2-2	ATGRDAGELF
TRBV9	TRBJ2-5	ASSRGLSQETQY
TRBV7-9	TRBJ2-7	ASSLAWTRGEQY
TRBV10-3	TRBJ2-2	AISAAGDGGELF
TRBV28	TRBJ2-3	ATAQGPSTDTQY
TRBV4-1	TRBJ2-5	ASSQGARGSRGETQY
TRBV10-3	TRBJ2-2	AIRPGLAGTGELF
TRBV2	TRBJ2-5	ASSLSRTGETQY
TRBV29-1	TRBJ2-5	SVEPPGMVETQY
TRBV6-1	TRBJ2-2	ASSDGLAGVRNTGELF
TRBV7-2	TRBJ2-5	ASSQDYSETQY
TRBV4-1	TRBJ2-5	ASSLAGVGQETQY
TRBV29-1	TRBJ2-7	SVRGTGAAYEQY
TRBV7-2	TRBJ1-5	ATQPMGGAGQPQH
TRBV12-3/TRBV12-4	TRBJ2-1	ASTPFRYNEQF
TRBV27	TRBJ2-1	ASSLSRGYNEQF
TRBV19	TRBJ2-3	ASMPAAGGPGTQY
TRBV11-2	TRBJ2-2	ASSLAGTSQTGELF
TRBV10-3	TRBJ2-2	AISRDSNTGELF
TRBV6-2/TRBV6-3	TRBJ2-1	ASSPHYNEQF
TRBV28	TRBJ1-4	ASSQRVEREKLF
TRBV5-6	TRBJ2-3	ASSGTSGRAGYTQY
TRBV28	TRBJ1-5	ASSTGTASNQPQH
TRBV29-1	TRBJ2-6	SVAGTGDLGANVLT
TRBV18	TRBJ2-7	ASSPGGGDEQY
TRBV19	TRBJ1-1	ASSIGGGATSTEAF
TRBV6-6	TRBJ2-2	ASRDTGGANTGELF
TRBV4-2	TRBJ2-7	ASSQGPSGSLNTYEQY
TRBV27	TRBJ2-3	ASSPRQYTQY
TRBV9	TRBJ2-7	ASSVGLASSHEQY
TRBV6-5	TRBJ2-2	ASSYSSGRAWGELF
TRBV4-2	TRBJ2-2	ASSLGLAGGTGELF
TRBV28	TRBJ1-5	ASRVIDRVNQPQH
TRBV27	TRBJ1-5	ASRYRGGSNQPQH